One and the same sample provided the 15 T cell receptor beta chains below, sequenced in a study of blood T cell repertoires in COVID-19. Measured with immunoSEQ multiplex PCR; TCRdb has only the in-frame clones, and not every one. The data contain more than 300,000 clones, 65% to 90% of them singletons. Sequenced sample: PBMCs or T cells enriched from blood (not recorded which). All receptors derive from a man aged 30-40 years who had recovered from COVID-19.

The chain links TRBV9 to TRBJ1-3; D is perhaps TRBD1 (5 bases). The CDR3 is made up of 15 amino acids. The germline CDR1 and CDR2 sequences are SGDLS and YYNGEE. V was clipped by 4 bases and J by 3 bases, with 14 bases between them. Here the CDR3 DNA reads TGTGCCAGCAGCCCCGGGGGAGGGTTTGGAAACACCATATATTTT. It translates to CASSPGGGFGNTIYF.

The count of this clone is one. The J gene is TRBJ2-2, the V gene TRBV11-2, with 7 nucleotides matching TRBD1. The CDR3 covers 15 residues. J was trimmed by 6 bases and V by 6 bases; bases with no gene match: 10. CDR1 is SGHAT, CDR2 FQNNGV, per germline. In DNA form, the CDR3 reads TGTGCCAGCAGATCACCGGGACAGAGGGCCGGGGAGCTGTTTTTT. Amino acids: CASRSPGQRAGELFF.

This chain uses TRBV19 with TRBJ2-5, with D tentatively TRBD2 (6 bases). V was clipped by 9 bases and J by 4 bases, with 15 bases between them. The CDR3 is 13 amino acids. Germline CDR1 and CDR2: LNHDA and SQIVND (reference sequence). CDR3 nucleotides: TGTGCCAGCAGCCTTTCAGCGGGAGAGACCCAGTACTTC. This encodes CASSLSAGETQYF.

This clone has a handful of counts. The J gene is TRBJ1-1, the V gene TRBV6-5; possible D gene TRBD1, 5 bases. CDR3 size: 14 residues. Germline V lookup: CDR1 MNHEY, CDR2 SVGAGI. V lost 5 bases and J 7 bases, leaving 17 bases between the germline ends. The CDR3 DNA sequence: TGTGCCAGCAGTCCAGGGTTTTTGTCCGTTGAAGCTTTCTTT. Its translation: CASSPGFLSVEAFF.

This clone came up a few times. The chain employs TRBV18 and TRBJ2-2; 7 positions agree with TRBD1. CDR3 length equals 15 residues. V lost 4 bases to trimming and J lost 7 bases; unmatched junction nucleotides: 9. Germline V CDR1 and CDR2: KGHSH, LQKENI. The CDR3 protein is CASSLYTGEGGELFF. CDR3 bases: TGTGCCAGCTCACTATACACAGGGGAAGGCGGGGAGCTGTTTTTT.

This clone showed up just once. J is TRBJ1-1 and V is TRBV7-9; 10 bases are a match to TRBD1. J lost 0 bases, V lost 5 bases, and 9 bases had no gene match. CDR1 is SEHNR, CDR2 FQNEAQ, per germline (reference sequence). This CDR3 is 17 amino acids long. CDR3: CASSPNTDRGMNTEAFF. CDR3 in DNA: TGTGCCAGCAGCCCTAATACGGACAGGGGGATGAACACTGAAGCTTTCTTT.

The rearrangement joins TRBV5-1 to TRBJ1-4; D is perhaps TRBD1 (6 bases). Germline V lookup: CDR1 SGHRS, CDR2 YFSETQ. The CDR3 runs to 18 residues. V was trimmed by 4 bases and J by 0 bases, leaving 19 bases between them. CDR3 region: CASSLPGGGSSTNEKLFF. The CDR3 DNA is TGCGCCAGCAGCCTGCCCGGGGGCGGGAGTTCAACTAATGAAAAACTGTTTTTT.

The rearrangement uses TRBV7-9 and TRBJ2-5; D perhaps matches TRBD1 (5 bases). Germline CDR1 SEHNR, CDR2 FQNEAQ (reference sequence). The CDR3 loop spans 15 amino acids. The V end lost 1 base, the J end lost 4 bases, and 13 bases lay between the germline ends. CDR3 amino acids: CASSLGDRSGETQYF. CDR3 coding DNA: TGTGCCAGCAGCTTAGGTGACAGATCGGGAGAGACCCAGTACTTC.

The rearrangement joins TRBV19 to TRBJ2-2; perhaps TRBD2 as D (5 bases). Trimming left V 3 bases short and J 6 bases short, with 8 bases between. The CDR3 spans 13 residues. Germline V gene lookup returns CDR1 LNHDA and CDR2 SQIVND (reference sequence). The CDR3 DNA sequence: TGTGCCAGTAGTATCGGGGATCCCGGGGAGCTGTTTTTT. As protein: CASSIGDPGELFF.

V usage is TRBV6-5 and J usage is TRBJ2-4, with D tentatively TRBD2 (7 bases). V dropped 8 bases and J dropped 4 bases, with 18 bases sitting between them. There are 15 residues in the CDR3. Germline V gives CDR1 MNHEY, CDR2 SVGAGI. CDR3 in amino acids: CASAIRGGGKNIQYF. The CDR3 coding sequence is TGTGCCAGCGCCATAAGAGGGGGGGGGAAAAACATTCAGTACTTC.

V usage is TRBV19 and J usage is TRBJ2-1; tentatively, D is TRBD1 (5 bases). The CDR3 is 12 amino acids. Germline values: CDR1 LNHDA, CDR2 SQIVND (reference sequence). With 4 bases removed from V and 6 bases from J, the gap between germline ends came to 7 bases. The CDR3 region is CASSTTANEQFF. CDR3 nucleotide sequence: TGTGCCAGTAGTACGACAGCCAATGAGCAGTTCTTC.

This chain links TRBV15 with TRBJ2-7, with TRBD1 matching over 11 bases. V was pared by 6 bases and J by 1 base, with 5 bases of the junction left unmatched. Germline values: CDR1 LNHNV, CDR2 YYDKDF (reference sequence). The CDR3 extends over 15 amino acids. As DNA, the CDR3 is TGTGCCACCAGGATGGACAGGGGGCGTTCCTACGAGCAGTACTTC. This codes for CATRMDRGRSYEQYF. The whole variable domain, remainder taken from reference TRBV15 and TRBJ2-7, is DAMVIQNPRYQVTQFGKPVTLSCSQTLNHNVMYWYQQKSSQAPKLLFHYYDKDFNNEADTPDNFQSRRPNTSFCFLDIRSPGLGDTAMYLCATRMDRGRSYEQYFGPGTRLTVT.

The chain recombines TRBV18 with TRBJ1-3; TRBD1 is a possible D gene (6 bases). Germline CDR1 and CDR2: KGHSH and LQKENI. CDR3 length: 15 residues. Trimming cost V 3 bases and J 3 bases, with 12 bases left between them. DNA for the CDR3: TGTGCCAGCTCACCCCAGGAGACAGGTGGAAACACCATATATTTT. This codes for CASSPQETGGNTIYF. Complete variable domain (other parts from reference TRBV18 and TRBJ1-3): NAGVMQNPRHLVRRRGQEARLRCSPMKGHSHVYWYRQLPEEGLKFMVYLQKENIIDESGMPKERFSAEFPKEGPSILRIQQVVRGDSAAYFCASSPQETGGNTIYFGEGSWLTVV.

The table lists this clone with a few counts. V usage is TRBV18 and J usage is TRBJ1-4; 11 nucleotides align to TRBD1. Germline values: CDR1 KGHSH, CDR2 LQKENI. The V gene end was trimmed by 6 bases and the J gene end by 8 bases; junction bases not matched to a gene: 8. The CDR3 sequence is 15 residues long. CDR3 loop: CASSLLGQGEEKLFF. The CDR3 DNA sequence: TGTGCCAGCTCTCTTCTGGGACAGGGGGAGGAAAAACTGTTTTTT.

Written as DNA, the CDR3 is TGTGCCAGCAGTTTTGGGTCGGGGCAGTTCTTC. Translated: CASSFGSGQFF. V gene TRBV12-3 or TRBV12-4 combines with J gene TRBJ2-1; no reliable D call. Trimming removed 3 bases at V and 12 bases at J, with 9 bases between. CDR3 length: 11 amino acids.